Sequencing of this T cell receptor beta chain was carried out in a study of blood T cells in healthy people across ages. CDR3 size: 19 residues. The J segment lost 0 bases and the V segment lost 6 bases, leaving 15 bases of the junction unmatched. The use of a sample-barcoded 5' primer and a J-beta primer mix characterized a second PCR of about 7 to 12 cycles. TCRdb reprocessed the 5' RACE reads with MiXCR, giving one entry per CDR3 protein. Of about 760,000 distinct CDR3 sequences in the sample, 45% to 70% were seen once. The sample comprised blood. The V and J genes are TRBV12-3 or TRBV12-4 and TRBJ2-1; 9 nucleotides match TRBD1. The TCR was taken from a man in his forties in good health. CDR3 protein: CASSPGQGQKRGSYNEQFF. DNA for the CDR3: TGTGCCAGCAGCCCGGGACAGGGTCAGAAGCGGGGCTCCTACAATGAGCAGTTCTTC.